This TCR beta chain was documented in a study of blood T cell repertoires in COVID-19. Here immunoSEQ multiplex PCR was the method, and the copy in TCRdb shows in-frame clones only, minus some. This sample yields 150,000 to 200,000 clones, of which roughly 84% are seen a single time; over 0.95% belongs to the top ten. The CDR3 spans 14 residues. The germline V gene encodes CDR1 SGHRS and CDR2 YFSETQ. The V end lost 0 bases, the J end lost 1 base, and 7 bases lay between the germline ends. Adults between roughly 18 and 89 years of age took part from some 25 US areas. The sequencing sample was made of PBMCs or T cells enriched from blood (not recorded which). This clonotype originated in a human donor with acute COVID-19. The donor label of this sample is uncertain. The chain combines TRBV5-1 with TRBJ1-1, with D uncertain. CDR3 in amino acids: CASSLAAGNTEAFF. Here the CDR3 DNA reads TGCGCCAGCAGCTTGGCGGCAGGGAACACTGAAGCTTTCTTT. Variable domain in full (rest from reference TRBV5-1 and TRBJ1-1): KAGVTQTPRYLIKTRGQQVTLSCSPISGHRSVSWYQQTPGQGLQFLFEYFSETQRNKGNFPGRFSGRQFSNSRSEMNVSTLELGDSALYLCASSLAAGNTEAFFGQGTRLTVV.